The source of this TCR beta chain is a study of T cell clonality in common variable immunodeficiency. Whole-study findings and limits: Shared TCRbeta clones were fewer between CVID subjects than controls.

The germline V gene has CDR1 SNHLY and CDR2 FYNNEI. This CDR3 comprises 15 residues. V shed 5 bases and J 3 bases; nucleotides not matched to a gene: 5. The table came from immunoSEQ multiplex PCR; TCRdb's copy has only in-frame clones and leaves some out. The table records more than 55,000 clones without singletons, the ten largest covering under 0.9%. This clone has at least ten counts. What it recognizes is unknown. The read ends 3 residues shy of where the CDR3 ends; the end is completed using the germline J gene. The sample taken for sequencing was peripheral blood mononuclear cells. The chain combines TRBV2 with TRBJ2-1; 9 bases map to TRBD1. The TCR comes from a person aged 18 to 70 in good health. CDR3 DNA, as far as it was read: TGTGCCAGCAGTCCCCGGGACAGGGACTACAATGAG. Residues: CASSPRDRDYNE. The whole CDR3 sequence reads CASSPRDRDYNEQFF.